The table lists the clone carrying this T cell receptor beta chain with a few counts. This sample stems from a study of blood T cell repertoires in COVID-19. Across the whole study: PBMCs, B-cell-depleted T cells, or T cells provided the cDNA or gDNA that made up the material.

Germline CDR1 and CDR2: MNHEY and SMNVEV (reference sequence). Trimming took 3 bases from V and 0 from J; bases not matched to a gene: 9. This CDR3 is 17 amino acids long. This table comes from immunoSEQ multiplex PCR, and its TCRdb copy is limited to in-frame clones, with some not included. This sample has a few hundred thousand clones, with 80% to 90% found just once. This TCR was recovered from a man aged 25-40 years with acute COVID-19. Source material: PBMCs or T cells enriched from blood (not recorded which). The rearrangement links TRBV27 to TRBJ2-3; 7 positions match TRBD1. The CDR3 DNA is TGTGCCAGCAGTTTGAACAGGGGACCTTCTAGCACAGATACGCAGTATTTT. Its protein is CASSLNRGPSSTDTQYF.